Listed below are T cell receptor beta chains from one sample, sequenced in a study of blood T cell repertoires in COVID-19. The table came from immunoSEQ multiplex PCR; TCRdb's copy has only in-frame clones and leaves some out. In the table there are 200,000 or so clones, 80% to 90% of which are singletons. Sequenced input: peripheral blood. The receptors were gathered from a middle-aged man who had recovered from COVID-19. Each CDR3 is given with its conserved first and last residue. Fields, in order: V gene, clone size, J gene, D gene, CDR3 protein, CDR3 DNA. D genes are given only for firm matches. Only some rows state a clone size, as once, few, many or a class for expanded clones.

TRBV27	NA	TRBJ1-1	TRBD1	CASSLFGQGPTTEAFF	TGTGCCAGCAGTTTATTCGGACAGGGGCCCACCACTGAAGCTTTCTTT
TRBV11-2	NA	TRBJ1-2	NA	CASSLGRGLNYGYTF	TGTGCCAGCAGCTTAGGGCGGGGCCTAAACTATGGCTACACCTTC
TRBV12-3/TRBV12-4	NA	TRBJ2-1	NA	CASSLASNFEQFF	TGTGCCAGCAGTTTAGCTAGTAACTTTGAGCAGTTCTTC
TRBV4-3	few	TRBJ2-3	NA	CASSPQARFPSTDTQYF	TGCGCCAGCAGCCCCCAGGCACGTTTCCCTAGCACAGATACGCAGTATTTT
TRBV5-1	NA	TRBJ2-2	NA	CASSSPERTNTGELFF	TGCGCCAGCAGTTCTCCCGAGCGGACCAACACCGGGGAGCTGTTTTTT
TRBV6-6	NA	TRBJ1-5	NA	CASSSVDPRGNQPQHF	TGTGCCAGCAGTTCCGTGGACCCGCGGGGCAATCAGCCCCAGCATTTT
TRBV27	once	TRBJ1-6	NA	CASSSGGDYSPLHF	TGTGCCAGCAGCTCAGGTGGGGACTATTCACCCCTCCACTTT
TRBV11-3	NA	TRBJ2-3	TRBD1	CATRTGGSTDTQYF	TGTGCCACACGGACAGGGGGTAGCACAGATACGCAGTATTTT
TRBV6-1	NA	TRBJ1-2	NA	CASSELTVNYGYTF	TGTGCCAGCAGTGAATTAACAGTTAACTATGGCTACACCTTC
TRBV5-8	NA	TRBJ2-6	NA	CASSLEQERGANVLTF	TGTGCCAGCAGCTTGGAACAGGAAAGGGGGGCCAACGTCCTGACTTTC
TRBV29-1	few	TRBJ2-4	NA	CSVGGVFLDIQYF	TGCAGCGTTGGGGGGGTCTTTCTGGACATTCAGTACTTC
TRBV7-7	NA	TRBJ2-1	TRBD2	CASSLGLASGSDDEQFF	TGTGCCAGCAGCTTAGGGTTAGCTAGCGGGAGTGATGATGAGCAGTTCTTC
TRBV5-5	NA	TRBJ1-1	NA	CASSLGVVGTEAFF	TGTGCCAGCAGCTTGGGAGTAGTCGGCACTGAAGCTTTCTTT
TRBV30	NA	TRBJ2-3	TRBD1	CAWSVGTGDTDTQYF	TGTGCCTGGAGTGTAGGGACAGGGGACACAGATACGCAGTATTTT
TRBV3-1/TRBV3-2	NA	TRBJ1-2	TRBD1	CASSPSDRDGYGYTF	TGTGCCAGCAGCCCGTCGGACAGGGATGGCTATGGCTACACCTTC
TRBV5-5	NA	TRBJ2-5	TRBD1	CASSYTGGRQTQYF	TGTGCCAGCAGCTACACAGGGGGCAGGCAGACCCAGTACTTC
TRBV7-2	NA	TRBJ2-6	NA	CASSLQGLSGANVLTF	TGTGCCAGCAGCCTCCAGGGACTCTCTGGGGCCAACGTCCTGACTTTC
TRBV5-8	once	TRBJ1-3	NA	CASSLAGQRGNTIYF	TGTGCCAGCAGCTTGGCAGGGCAAAGAGGAAACACCATATATTTT
TRBV7-9	once	TRBJ2-2	NA	CASSLALVGHTGELFF	TGTGCCAGCAGCTTAGCGCTGGTTGGCCACACCGGGGAGCTGTTTTTT
TRBV4-3	NA	TRBJ2-3	NA	CASSQDRGADTQYF	TGCGCCAGCAGCCAAGACAGGGGCGCAGATACGCAGTATTTT
TRBV24-1	NA	TRBJ2-3	TRBD2	CATSDTGTSGGLTDTQYF	TGTGCCACCAGTGACACCGGGACTAGCGGGGGTCTCACAGATACGCAGTATTTT
TRBV4-3	NA	TRBJ1-4	NA	CASSGGPGDEKLFF	TGCGCCAGCAGCGGGGGCCCTGGGGATGAAAAACTGTTTTTT
TRBV10-1	NA	TRBJ2-7	TRBD2	CASSRGGSGPYEQYF	TGCGCCAGCAGTCGCGGCGGGAGTGGACCCTACGAGCAGTACTTC
TRBV19	NA	TRBJ2-3	TRBD2	CASSPVPSGGISTDTQYF	TGTGCCAGTAGCCCCGTCCCCTCGGGGGGAATTAGCACAGATACGCAGTATTTT
TRBV3-1/TRBV3-2	NA	TRBJ2-3	NA	CASSHYSTNTDTQYF	TGTGCCAGCAGTCACTATTCCACAAACACAGATACGCAGTATTTT
TRBV3-1/TRBV3-2	NA	TRBJ2-3	TRBD2	CASSLGTTTDTQYF	TGTGCCAGCAGTCTCGGGACTACCACAGATACGCAGTATTTT
TRBV18	NA	TRBJ1-5	TRBD1	CASSPQKSGGLQPQHF	TGTGCCAGCTCACCACAAAAATCAGGGGGGCTCCAGCCCCAGCATTTT
TRBV7-9	NA	TRBJ2-2	NA	CASSLGPPLTGELFF	TGTGCCAGCAGCTTAGGTCCTCCACTTACCGGGGAGCTGTTTTTT
TRBV2	NA	TRBJ2-6	NA	CASSNPFRGANVLTF	TGTGCCAGCAGTAACCCTTTTCGGGGGGCCAACGTCCTGACTTTC